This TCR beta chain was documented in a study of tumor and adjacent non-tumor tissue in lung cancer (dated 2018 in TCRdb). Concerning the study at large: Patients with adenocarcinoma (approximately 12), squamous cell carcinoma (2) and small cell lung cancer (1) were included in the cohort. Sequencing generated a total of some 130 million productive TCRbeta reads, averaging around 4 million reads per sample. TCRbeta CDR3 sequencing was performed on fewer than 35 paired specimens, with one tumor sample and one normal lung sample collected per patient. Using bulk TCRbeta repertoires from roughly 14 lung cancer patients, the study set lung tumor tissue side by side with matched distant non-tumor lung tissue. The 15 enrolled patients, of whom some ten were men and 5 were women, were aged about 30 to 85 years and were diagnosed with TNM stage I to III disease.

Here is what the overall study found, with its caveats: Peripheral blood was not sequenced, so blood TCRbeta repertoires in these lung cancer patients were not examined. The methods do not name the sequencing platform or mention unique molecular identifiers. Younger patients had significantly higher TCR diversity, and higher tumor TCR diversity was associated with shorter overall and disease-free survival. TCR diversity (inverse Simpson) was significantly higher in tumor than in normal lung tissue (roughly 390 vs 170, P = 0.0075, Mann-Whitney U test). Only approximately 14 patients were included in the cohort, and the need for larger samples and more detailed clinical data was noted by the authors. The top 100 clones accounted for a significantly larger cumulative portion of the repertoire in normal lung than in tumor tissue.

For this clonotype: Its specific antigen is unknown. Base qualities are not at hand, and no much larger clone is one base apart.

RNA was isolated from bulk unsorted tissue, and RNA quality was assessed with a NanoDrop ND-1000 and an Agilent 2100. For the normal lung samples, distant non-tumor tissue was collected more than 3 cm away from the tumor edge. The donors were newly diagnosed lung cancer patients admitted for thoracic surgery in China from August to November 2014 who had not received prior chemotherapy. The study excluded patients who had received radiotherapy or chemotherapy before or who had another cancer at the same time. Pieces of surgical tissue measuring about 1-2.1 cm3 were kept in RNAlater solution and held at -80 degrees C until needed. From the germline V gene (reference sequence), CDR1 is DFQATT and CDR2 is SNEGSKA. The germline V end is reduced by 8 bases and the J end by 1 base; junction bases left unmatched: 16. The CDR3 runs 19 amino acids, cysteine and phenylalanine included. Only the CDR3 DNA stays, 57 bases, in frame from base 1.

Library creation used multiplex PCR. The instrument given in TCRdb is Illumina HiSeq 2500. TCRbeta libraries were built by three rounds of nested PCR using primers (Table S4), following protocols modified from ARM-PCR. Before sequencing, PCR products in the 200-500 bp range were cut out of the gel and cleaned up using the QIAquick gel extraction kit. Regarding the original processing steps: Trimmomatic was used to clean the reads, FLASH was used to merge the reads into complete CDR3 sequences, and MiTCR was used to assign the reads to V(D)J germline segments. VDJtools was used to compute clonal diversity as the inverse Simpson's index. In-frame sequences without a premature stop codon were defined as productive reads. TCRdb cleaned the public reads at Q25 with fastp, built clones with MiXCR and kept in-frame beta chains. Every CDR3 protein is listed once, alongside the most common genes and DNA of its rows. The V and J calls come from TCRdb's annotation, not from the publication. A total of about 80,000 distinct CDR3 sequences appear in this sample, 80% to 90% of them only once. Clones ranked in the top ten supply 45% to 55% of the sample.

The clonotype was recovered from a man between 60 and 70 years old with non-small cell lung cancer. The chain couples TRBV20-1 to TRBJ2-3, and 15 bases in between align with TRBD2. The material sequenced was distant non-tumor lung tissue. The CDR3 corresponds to CSTRDLGTSGRPRTDTQYF. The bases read TGCAGTACTCGAGATCTCGGGACTAGCGGGAGGCCCCGCACAGATACGCAGTATTTT.